In this sample, the clone carrying this TCR beta chain turned up once. Its specificity is unknown. The sample is drawn from a study of cytomegalovirus exposure and HLA in healthy donors. In the PCR, 60 Vbeta and 13 Jbeta primers were used. Sequenced by immunoSEQ multiplex PCR; TCRdb stores in-frame clones only, minus some. The sample has 95,000 to 150,000 clones, 83% seen once. Germline V lookup: CDR1 SQVTM, CDR2 ANQGSEA. CDR3 size: 12 residues. V was clipped by 0 bases and J by 8 bases, with 10 bases between them. Notes on the study in general: Diagnosis of cytomegalovirus status made by the classifier reportedly showed high specificity and sensitivity. An apparent linkage of common viral pathogens to several of the most significant clusters emerged in a later analysis.

The chain has TRBV29-1 and TRBJ1-2; D is undetermined. The receptor was isolated from a woman aged 35 to 49 in good health and CMV-seropositive. The material sequenced was PBMCs. CDR3 in amino acids: CSVEDRIGGYTF. The CDR3 DNA reads as TGCAGCGTTGAAGACCGGATCGGGGGCTACACCTTC.